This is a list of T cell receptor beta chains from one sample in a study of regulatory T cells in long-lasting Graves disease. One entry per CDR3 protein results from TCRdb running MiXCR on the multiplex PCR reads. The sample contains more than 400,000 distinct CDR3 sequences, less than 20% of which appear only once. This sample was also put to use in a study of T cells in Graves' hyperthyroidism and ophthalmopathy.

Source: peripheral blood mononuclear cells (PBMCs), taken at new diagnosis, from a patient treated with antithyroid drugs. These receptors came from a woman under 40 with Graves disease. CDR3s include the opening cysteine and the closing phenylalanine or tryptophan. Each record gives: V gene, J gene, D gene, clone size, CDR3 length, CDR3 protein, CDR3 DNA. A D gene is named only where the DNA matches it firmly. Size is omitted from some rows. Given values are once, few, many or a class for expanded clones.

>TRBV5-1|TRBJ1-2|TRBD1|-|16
CASSPTRTGDLWGYTF
TGCGCCAGCAGCCCAACACGGACAGGGGATCTATGGGGCTACACCTTC
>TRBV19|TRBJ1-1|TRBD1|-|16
CASSVGQFLPNTEAFF
TGTGCCAGTAGTGTGGGACAGTTCCTTCCGAACACTGAAGCTTTCTTT
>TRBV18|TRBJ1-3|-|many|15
CASSPTRASGNTIYF
TGTGCCAGCTCACCAACGAGGGCCTCTGGAAACACCATATATTTT
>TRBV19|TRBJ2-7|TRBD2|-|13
CASRREGSYEQYF
TGTGCCAGTCGACGGGAGGGCTCCTACGAGCAGTACTTC
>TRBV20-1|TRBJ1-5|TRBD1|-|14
CSARAGTGDQPQHF
TGCAGTGCTAGAGCCGGGACAGGGGATCAGCCCCAGCATTTT
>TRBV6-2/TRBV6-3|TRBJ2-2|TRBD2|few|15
CASRTSGGGAGELFF
TGTGCCAGCAGAACCTCGGGAGGAGGCGCCGGGGAGCTGTTTTTT
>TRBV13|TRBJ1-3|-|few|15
CASSLDGLSGNTIYF
TGTGCCAGCAGCTTAGACGGGCTCTCGGGAAACACCATATATTTT
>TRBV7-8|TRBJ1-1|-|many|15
CASSLGGLRNTEAFF
TGTGCCAGCAGCTTAGGAGGGTTGAGGAACACTGAAGCTTTCTTT
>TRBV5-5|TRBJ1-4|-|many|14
CASSLVAGNEKLFF
TGTGCCAGCAGCTTGGTCGCAGGGAATGAAAAACTGTTTTTT
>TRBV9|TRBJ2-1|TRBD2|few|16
CASSVLELAGGSEQFF
TGTGCCAGCAGCGTCCTTGAGCTAGCGGGAGGCAGTGAGCAGTTCTTC
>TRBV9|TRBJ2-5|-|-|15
CASSVEPSVQETQYF
TGTGCCAGCAGCGTAGAACCGTCGGTACAAGAGACCCAGTACTTC
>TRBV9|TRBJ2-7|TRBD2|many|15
CASSVDAGGPYEQYF
TGTGCCAGCAGCGTAGACGCGGGAGGCCCATACGAGCAGTACTTC
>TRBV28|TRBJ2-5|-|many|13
CASNSRGRETQYF
TGTGCCAGCAATTCCCGGGGACGAGAGACCCAGTACTTC
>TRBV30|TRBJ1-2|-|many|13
CAWVETNLHGYTF
TGTGCCTGGGTCGAGACAAACCTCCATGGCTACACCTTC
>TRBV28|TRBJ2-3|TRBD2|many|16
CASSTFSGGDTDTQYF
TGTGCCAGCAGCACCTTTAGCGGGGGGGACACAGATACGCAGTATTTT
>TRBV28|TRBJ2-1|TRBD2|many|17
CASSYSQREGNYNEQFF
TGTGCCAGCAGTTACTCTCAGCGGGAGGGTAACTACAATGAGCAGTTCTTC
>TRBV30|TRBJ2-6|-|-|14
CAWSDGSGANVLTF
TGTGCCTGGAGTGACGGCTCTGGGGCCAACGTCCTGACTTTC
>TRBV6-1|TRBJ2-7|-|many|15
CASSLYRDSPYEQYF
TGTGCCAGCAGTCTATACCGGGACTCTCCCTACGAGCAGTACTTC
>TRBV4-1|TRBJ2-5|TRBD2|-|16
CASSRTSGSGFNEQYF
TGCGCCAGCAGCCGCACTAGCGGCTCAGGATTCAATGAGCAGTACTTC
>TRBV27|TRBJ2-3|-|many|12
CASSQSTDTQYF
TGTGCCAGTAGCCAGAGCACAGATACGCAGTATTTT
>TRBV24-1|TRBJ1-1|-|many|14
CATSDPGKGTEAFF
TGTGCCACCAGTGATCCCGGAAAGGGCACTGAAGCTTTCTTT
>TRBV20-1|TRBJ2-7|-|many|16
CSAETKIGVSTGERYF
TGCAGTGCTGAGACCAAAATCGGTGTCTCCACCGGCGAGCGGTACTTC
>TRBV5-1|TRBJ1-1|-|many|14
CASSITPENTEAFF
TGCGCCAGCAGCATAACCCCAGAGAACACTGAAGCTTTCTTT
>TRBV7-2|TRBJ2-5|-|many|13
CASRSGSGETQYF
TGTGCCAGCAGGTCCGGTAGTGGTGAGACCCAGTACTTC
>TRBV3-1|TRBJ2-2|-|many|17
CASSQEGGRLGTGELFF
TGTGCCAGCAGCCAAGAGGGAGGAAGGCTCGGCACCGGGGAGCTGTTTTTT
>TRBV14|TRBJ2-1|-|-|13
CASSFFGGNEQFF
TGTGCCAGCAGCTTTTTCGGGGGCAATGAGCAGTTCTTC
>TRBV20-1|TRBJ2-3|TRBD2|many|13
CSAVSGRTDTQYF
TGCAGTGCTGTTAGCGGGAGGACAGATACGCAGTATTTT
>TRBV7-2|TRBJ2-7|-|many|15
CASSAGRGLTYEQYF
TGTGCCAGCAGCGCAGGCAGGGGTCTTACCTACGAGCAGTACTTC
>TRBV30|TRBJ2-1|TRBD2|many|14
CAWSSLAAINEQFF
TGTGCCTGGAGTTCCCTAGCGGCCATCAATGAGCAGTTCTTC
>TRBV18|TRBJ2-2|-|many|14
CASSPEPNTGELFF
TGTGCCAGCTCACCTGAGCCTAACACCGGGGAGCTGTTTTTT
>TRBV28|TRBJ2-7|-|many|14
CASTGGILSYEQYF
TGTGCCAGCACGGGCGGGATCCTCTCCTACGAGCAGTACTTC
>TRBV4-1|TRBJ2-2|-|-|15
CASSQDSPPTGELFF
TGCGCCAGCAGCCAAGATTCACCGCCCACCGGGGAGCTGTTTTTT
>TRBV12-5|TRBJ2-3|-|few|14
CASAPGERTDTQYF
TGTGCTAGTGCCCCCGGCGAGAGGACAGATACGCAGTATTTT
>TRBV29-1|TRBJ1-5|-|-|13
CSVGQRGNQPQHF
TGCAGCGTTGGCCAGAGGGGCAATCAGCCCCAGCATTTT
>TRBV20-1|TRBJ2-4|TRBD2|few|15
CSAVGGGKAKNIQYF
TGCAGTGCCGTAGGCGGGGGGAAAGCCAAAAACATTCAGTACTTC
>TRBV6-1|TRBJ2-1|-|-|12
CASSSIIDRQFF
TGTGCCAGCAGCTCTATAATAGACAGACAGTTCTTC
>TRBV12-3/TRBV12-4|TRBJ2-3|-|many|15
CASSPRDRLTDTQYF
TGTGCCAGCAGCCCCAGGGATAGGTTGACAGATACGCAGTATTTT
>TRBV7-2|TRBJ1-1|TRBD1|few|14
CASSLRPGGTEAFF
TGTGCCAGCAGCTTACGGCCAGGGGGCACTGAAGCTTTCTTT
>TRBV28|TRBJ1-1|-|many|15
CASGPEGGLNTEAFF
TGTGCCAGCGGACCTGAGGGGGGGCTGAACACTGAAGCTTTCTTT
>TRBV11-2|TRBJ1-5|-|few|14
CASSPDYGNQPQHF
TGTGCCAGCAGCCCCGACTATGGCAATCAGCCCCAGCATTTT
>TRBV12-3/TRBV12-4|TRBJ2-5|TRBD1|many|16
CASSFTGTGVQETQYF
TGTGCCAGCAGCTTTACCGGGACAGGGGTTCAAGAGACCCAGTACTTC
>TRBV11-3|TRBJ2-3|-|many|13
CASSLASRDTQYF
TGTGCCAGCAGCCTAGCAAGTAGGGATACGCAGTATTTT
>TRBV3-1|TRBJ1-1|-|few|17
CASSQVRDTASGTEAFF
TGTGCCAGCAGCCAAGTACGGGACACAGCGTCAGGCACTGAAGCTTTCTTT
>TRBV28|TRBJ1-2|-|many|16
CASSSPTKGLIYGYTF
TGTGCCAGCAGTTCCCCTACGAAGGGGTTGATCTATGGCTACACCTTC
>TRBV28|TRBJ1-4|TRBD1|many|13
CASLGDSNEKLFF
TGTGCCAGCCTGGGGGACAGTAATGAAAAACTGTTTTTT